This T cell receptor beta chain derives from a study of control samples from healthy donors and cancer patients. Profiled with immunoSEQ multiplex PCR; TCRdb holds only in-frame clones, not every one. This sample yields more than 95,000 clones, of which almost 95% are seen a single time; 0.58% belongs to the top ten. CDR1 is SGHAT, CDR2 FQNNGV, per germline. This CDR3 region has 13 residues. The J segment lost 3 bases and the V segment lost 6 bases, leaving 2 bases of the junction unmatched. This clone was counted a single time. Sequenced sample: PBMCs. The receptor was isolated from a man aged 80 or over with head and neck cancer. The chain combines TRBV11-2 with TRBJ2-1, with 7 bases lining up with TRBD1. CDR3 region: CASRGTVYNEQFF. DNA for the CDR3: TGTGCCAGCAGGGGGACAGTCTACAATGAGCAGTTCTTC.